These 27 T cell receptor beta chains originate from one sample sequenced in a study of cytomegalovirus exposure and HLA in healthy donors. The primer mix had 60 Vbeta and 13 Jbeta primers. The method was immunoSEQ multiplex PCR; TCRdb's version includes in-frame clones alone and lacks a portion of them. The top ten clones hold roughly 4% of a sample with about 97,000 clones, 76% of them seen once. The sample taken for sequencing was PBMCs. The receptors originated from a middle-aged man in good health and CMV-seronegative.

The chain recombines TRBV12-5 with TRBJ2-5; D unresolved. The germline V gene encodes CDR1 LGHNT and CDR2 FRNRAP. The CDR3 runs to 13 residues. V dropped 3 bases and J dropped 5 bases, with 10 bases sitting between them. The CDR3 spells CASGFGPAETQYF. The CDR3, as DNA: TGTGCTAGTGGTTTCGGCCCAGCGGAGACCCAGTACTTC.

The chain recombines TRBV29-1 with TRBJ2-7; perhaps TRBD1 as D (5 bases). Germline CDR1 and CDR2: SQVTM and ANQGSEA. Trimming pared 4 bases from V and 7 bases from J, leaving 20 bases between. This CDR3 spans 14 amino acids. CDR3 residues: CSVAVGRPTWEQYF. DNA of the CDR3: TGCAGCGTTGCCGTGGGGCGGCCTACCTGGGAGCAGTACTTC.

The chain employs TRBV28 and TRBJ1-3; a weak D match, TRBD1 (6 bases). Germline V gene lookup returns CDR1 MDHEN and CDR2 SYDVKM. CDR3 length equals 16 residues. Trimming removed 4 bases at V and 3 bases at J, with 16 bases between. The CDR3 coding sequence is TGTGCCAGCAGTTCCCCGGGGGGGGGCTTTGGAAACACCATATATTTT. Translation gives CASSSPGGGFGNTIYF.

V usage is TRBV11-2 and J usage is TRBJ1-5; D is uncertain. This CDR3 spans 13 amino acids. Trimming removed 2 bases at V and 7 bases at J, with 9 bases between. Germline CDR1 SGHAT, CDR2 FQNNGV. The CDR3 here is CASSLSSDQPQHF. CDR3 nucleotides: TGTGCCAGCAGCTTATCTAGTGACCAGCCCCAGCATTTT.

The chain is built from TRBV7-9 and TRBJ1-1, with a possible D match to TRBD1 (5 bases). Trimming cost V 5 bases and J 2 bases, with 12 bases left between them. CDR1 is SEHNR, CDR2 FQNEAQ, per germline (reference sequence). CDR3 length: 14 residues. CDR3 in DNA: TGTGCCAGCAGCGCAAGACAGCTAAACACTGAAGCTTTCTTT. Its translation: CASSARQLNTEAFF.

The chain has TRBV6-6 and TRBJ2-7; 11 bases match TRBD2. V dropped 2 bases and J dropped 2; count of bases not matched to a gene: 2. CDR3 length: 15 residues. Germline lookup yields CDR1 MNHNY and CDR2 SVGAGI (reference sequence). The CDR3 nucleotides read TGTGCCAGCAGTTACGATAGCGGGGGGGCCTACGAGCAGTACTTC. Translation: CASSYDSGGAYEQYF.

The rearrangement uses TRBV28 and TRBJ1-1, with TRBD1 as a possible D gene (6 bases). Trimming took 7 bases from V and 8 from J, leaving 17 bases between them. The germline gives CDR1 MDHEN, CDR2 SYDVKM. This CDR3 comprises 13 residues. CDR3 amino acids: CASIQTGPREAFF. CDR3 coding DNA: TGTGCCAGCATCCAAACAGGGCCCCGAGAAGCTTTCTTT.

This clone was found a few times. One end of the junction varies from germline; a read error may be responsible. The chain uses TRBV7-7 and TRBJ2-1; 7 bases align to TRBD1. CDR1 and CDR2 (germline): SSHAT, FNYEAQ (reference sequence). The CDR3 is made up of 14 amino acids. The CDR3 sequence is CASSKRGPLDEQFF. The CDR3 DNA follows: TGTGCTAGCAGCAAGAGGGGGCCCCTCGATGAGCAGTTCTTC.

The DNA of the CDR3 is TGTGCCAGCAGCTTGGCAGGGGGCGAATTAGATACGCAGTATTTT. Translating it yields CASSLAGGELDTQYF. V gene TRBV5-5 combines with J gene TRBJ2-3; 8 bases align to TRBD1. The CDR3 loop spans 15 amino acids. In germline, CDR1 is SGHKS, CDR2 YYEKEE (reference sequence). J was trimmed by 5 bases and V by 0 bases; bases with no gene match: 5.

V usage is TRBV28 and J usage is TRBJ1-1, with TRBD1 as a possible D gene (5 bases). The CDR3 totals 12 residues. The germline CDR1 and CDR2 sequences are MDHEN and SYDVKM. V was cut by 6 bases and J by 8 bases, with 13 bases left in between. The CDR3 loop reads CASSLGGGEAFF. The CDR3 bases are TGTGCCAGCAGCTTAGGCGGGGGGGAAGCTTTCTTT.

The rearrangement links TRBV11-2 to TRBJ1-1, with TRBD1 matching 12 bases. This CDR3 has 17 amino acids. The V gene end was trimmed by 3 bases and the J gene end by 0 bases; junction bases not matched to a gene: 5. Germline V lookup: CDR1 SGHAT, CDR2 FQNNGV. CDR3: CASSFRDRGRMNTEAFF. CDR3 nucleotide sequence: TGTGCCAGCAGCTTCCGGGACAGGGGGCGAATGAACACTGAAGCTTTCTTT.

This clone was detected only a few times. The rearrangement uses TRBV7-2 and TRBJ1-1, with D maybe TRBD1 (6 bases). Trimming cost V 8 bases and J 0 bases, with 10 bases left between them. This CDR3 is built from 13 residues. Germline assignment: CDR1 SGHTA and CDR2 FQGNSA. The DNA for the CDR3 is TGTGCCAGCCGCGGGGGCATGAACACTGAAGCTTTCTTT. Its protein product is CASRGGMNTEAFF.

This chain joins TRBV11-2 and TRBJ1-1; D is uncertain. Germline V lookup: CDR1 SGHAT, CDR2 FQNNGV. With 6 bases removed from V and 0 bases from J, the gap between germline ends came to 8 bases. This CDR3 has 13 amino acids. CDR3 nucleotide sequence: TGTGCCAGCAGTTACACAGTGAACACTGAAGCTTTCTTT. It translates to CASSYTVNTEAFF.

The chain carries TRBV9 and TRBJ2-6; D ambiguous. This CDR3 comprises 16 residues. V lost 0 bases to trimming and J lost 0 bases, with 7 bases between them. The V gene's germline CDR1 is SGDLS and CDR2 YYNGEE. The CDR3, as DNA: TGTGCCAGCAGCGTAGGGTCGGTCTCTGGGGCCAACGTCCTGACTTTC. Its translation is CASSVGSVSGANVLTF.

This clone was observed once. This chain joins TRBV28 and TRBJ1-4; D remains ambiguous. Trimming shortened V by 4 bases and J by 5 bases, and 17 bases separated the two germline ends. CDR1 and CDR2 (germline): MDHEN, SYDVKM. This CDR3 comprises 16 residues. CDR3 sequence reads: CASSSYGSGTNEKLFF. The CDR3 bases are TGTGCCAGCAGTTCCTACGGCTCGGGAACAAATGAAAAACTGTTTTTT.

The rearrangement uses TRBV10-3 and TRBJ2-7, with D unclear. CDR3 length: 13 residues. The V and J ends lost 4 bases and 5 bases respectively, with 12 bases between them. Germline V lookup: CDR1 ENHRY, CDR2 SYGVKD. The CDR3 sequence: CAISAASFDEQYF. CDR3 sequence (DNA): TGTGCCATCAGTGCCGCTAGTTTCGACGAGCAGTACTTC.

V gene TRBV28 combines with J gene TRBJ1-5, with 7 positions matching TRBD1. V shed 6 bases, J shed 6 bases, and the junction held 8 bases outside the gene matches. The CDR3 covers 14 residues. CDR1 and CDR2 (germline): MDHEN, SYDVKM. The CDR3, as DNA: TGTGCCAGCAGATTCGGGACAGAAACTCAGCCCCAGCATTTT. This sequence encodes CASRFGTETQPQHF.

This chain connects TRBV5-1 to TRBJ1-1, with 7 bases lining up with TRBD1. Germline V gene sequence: CDR1 SGHRS, CDR2 YFSETQ. The CDR3 runs to 14 residues. V lost 4 bases and J lost 5; bases outside the gene matches: 8. This CDR3 reads CASSPLTTGTEAFF. In DNA, the CDR3 is TGCGCCAGCAGCCCCCTTACGACAGGGACTGAAGCTTTCTTT.

The chain recombines TRBV14 with TRBJ1-3; D not certain. The germline V and J ends were trimmed by 0 bases and 6 bases, with 9 bases remaining between them. The CDR3 is 14 amino acids. Germline V gives CDR1 SGHDN, CDR2 FVKESK. The CDR3 nucleotides are TGTGCCAGCAGCCAAGACGGGGTTGCAAACACCATATATTTT. It codes for CASSQDGVANTIYF. The entire variable domain, with the rest obtained from reference TRBV14 and TRBJ1-3, is as follows: EAGVTQFPSHSVIEKGQTVTLRCDPISGHDNLYWYRRVMGKEIKFLLHFVKESKQDESGMPNNRFLAERTGGTYSTLKVQPAELEDSGVYFCASSQDGVANTIYFGEGSWLTVV.

This clone has a handful of counts. The rearrangement links TRBV30 to TRBJ1-1; 8 bases map to TRBD1. Germline values: CDR1 GTSNPN, CDR2 SVGIG (reference sequence). V lost 4 bases and J lost 3; bases outside the gene matches: 1. This CDR3 has 12 residues. Written as DNA, the CDR3 is TGTGCCTGGAACAGGGGGGACACTGAAGCTTTCTTT. Translated: CAWNRGDTEAFF.

The chain links TRBV9 to TRBJ2-3, with TRBD2 as a possible D gene (6 bases). Trimming removed 3 bases from V and 0 bases from J, with 14 bases in between. This CDR3 region has 16 residues. The germline CDR1 and CDR2 sequences are SGDLS and YYNGEE. CDR3 DNA sequence: TGTGCCAGCAGCGCCCTTTCCCGGGAGAGCACAGATACGCAGTATTTT. The encoded protein is CASSALSRESTDTQYF.

The V call is TRBV7-8, the J call TRBJ2-2; TRBD2 matches at 11 bases. The CDR3 covers 16 residues. V dropped 3 bases and J dropped 4; count of bases not matched to a gene: 4. The germline CDR1 and CDR2 sequences are SGHVS and FQNEAQ. CDR3 DNA sequence: TGTGCCAGCAGCTTCGTGACTAGCGGGGCCACCGGGGAGCTGTTTTTT. Amino acid sequence: CASSFVTSGATGELFF.

This chain joins TRBV6-5 and TRBJ2-1; 10 nucleotides match TRBD2. CDR1 and CDR2 (germline): MNHEY, SVGAGI. The V and J ends lost 7 bases and 9 bases, in that order; junction bases with no gene match: 12. The CDR3 consists of 15 residues. CDR3 amino acids: CASTGASGGNGEQFF. In nucleotides, the CDR3 is TGTGCCAGCACGGGGGCTAGCGGGGGTAACGGTGAGCAGTTCTTC.

The rearrangement links TRBV11-2 to TRBJ2-7, with 7 bases that match TRBD1. V trimming: 5 bases; J trimming: 3 bases; junction bases outside the gene matches: 10. CDR3 length equals 15 residues. Germline CDR1 SGHAT, CDR2 FQNNGV. The CDR3 loop reads CASSLSRDSYYEQYF. CDR3 sequence (DNA): TGTGCCAGCAGCCTTAGCCGGGACAGCTACTACGAGCAGTACTTC.

V is TRBV7-8 and J is TRBJ1-1, with no clear D. This CDR3 is 12 amino acids long. The V end was cut by 5 bases, the J end by 2 bases, with 6 bases between. The germline V gene encodes CDR1 SGHVS and CDR2 FQNEAQ. CDR3 coding DNA: TGTGCCAGCAGCCAGGATAACACTGAAGCTTTCTTT. Translated, it gives CASSQDNTEAFF.

This chain joins TRBV9 and TRBJ1-2, with 9 bases identical to TRBD1. Germline values: CDR1 SGDLS, CDR2 YYNGEE. The CDR3 spans 14 residues. Germline trimming cut 4 bases from V and 6 bases from J; bases unmatched to any gene: 7. The chain's CDR3 is CASSTGGGTDGYTF. CDR3 in DNA: TGTGCCAGCAGCACAGGGGGCGGAACGGATGGCTACACCTTC. Together with reference TRBV9 and TRBJ1-2, the CDR3 gives the full variable domain: DSGVTQTPKHLITATGQRVTLRCSPRSGDLSVYWYQQSLDQGLQFLIQYYNGEERAKGNILERFSAQQFPDLHSELNLSSLELGDSALYFCASSTGGGTDGYTFGSGTRLTVV.

Remarks on this clone: This sample includes further DNA sequences coding for the same CDR3. The chain employs TRBV28 and TRBJ1-4; 8 bases line up with TRBD1. The trim removed 2 bases at V and 2 bases at J, leaving 1 base unmatched. The CDR3 extends over 15 amino acids. From germline, CDR1 is MDHEN and CDR2 SYDVKM. In nucleotides, the CDR3 is TGTGCCAGCAGTTTACAGGGGGCGACTAATGAAAAACTGTTTTTT. Protein sequence: CASSLQGATNEKLFF.